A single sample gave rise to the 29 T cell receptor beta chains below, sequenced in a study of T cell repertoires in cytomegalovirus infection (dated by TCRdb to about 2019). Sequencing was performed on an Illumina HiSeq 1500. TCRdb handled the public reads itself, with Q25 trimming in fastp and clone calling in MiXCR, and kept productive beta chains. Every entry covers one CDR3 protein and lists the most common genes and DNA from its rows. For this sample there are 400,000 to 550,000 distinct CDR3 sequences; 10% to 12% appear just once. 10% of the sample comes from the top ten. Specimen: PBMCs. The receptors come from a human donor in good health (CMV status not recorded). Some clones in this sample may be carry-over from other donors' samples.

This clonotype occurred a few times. The CDR3 DNA follows: TGTGCCAGCAGTCCGGTGGCAGGGGATGAGCAGTTCTTC. It yields the protein CASSPVAGDEQFF. The chain combines TRBV12-3 or TRBV12-4 with TRBJ2-1, with D perhaps TRBD1 (6 bases). This CDR3 has 13 amino acids. Trimming stripped 5 bases from V and 8 bases from J, with 13 bases between.

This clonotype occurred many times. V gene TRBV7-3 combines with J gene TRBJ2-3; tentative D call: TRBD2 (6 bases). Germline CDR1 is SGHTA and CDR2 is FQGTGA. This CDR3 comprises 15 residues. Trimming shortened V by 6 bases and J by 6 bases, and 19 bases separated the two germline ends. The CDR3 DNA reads TGTGCCAGCAGGTCTCCGGGACTCCCCGGGGATACGCAGTATTTT. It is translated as CASRSPGLPGDTQYF.

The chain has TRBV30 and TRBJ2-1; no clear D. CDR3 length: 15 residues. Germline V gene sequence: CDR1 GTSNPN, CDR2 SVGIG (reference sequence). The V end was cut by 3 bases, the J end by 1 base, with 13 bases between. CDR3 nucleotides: TGTGCCTGGAGCCGGCTAACCCGTTCCTACAATGAGCAGTTCTTC. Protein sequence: CAWSRLTRSYNEQFF.

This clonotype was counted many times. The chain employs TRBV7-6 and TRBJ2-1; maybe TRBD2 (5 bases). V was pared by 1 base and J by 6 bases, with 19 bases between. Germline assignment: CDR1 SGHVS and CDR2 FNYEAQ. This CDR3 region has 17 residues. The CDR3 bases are TGTGCCAGCAGCTTAGATGCAAGAGGGTTAGGGCGCAATGAGCAGTTCTTC. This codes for CASSLDARGLGRNEQFF.

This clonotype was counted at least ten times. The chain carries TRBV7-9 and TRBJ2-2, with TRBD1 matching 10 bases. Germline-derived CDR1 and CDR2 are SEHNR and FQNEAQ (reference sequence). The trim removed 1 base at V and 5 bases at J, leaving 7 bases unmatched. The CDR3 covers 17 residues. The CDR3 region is CASSLEVGQGKTGELFF. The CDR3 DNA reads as TGTGCCAGCAGCTTAGAAGTGGGACAGGGGAAGACCGGGGAGCTGTTTTTT.

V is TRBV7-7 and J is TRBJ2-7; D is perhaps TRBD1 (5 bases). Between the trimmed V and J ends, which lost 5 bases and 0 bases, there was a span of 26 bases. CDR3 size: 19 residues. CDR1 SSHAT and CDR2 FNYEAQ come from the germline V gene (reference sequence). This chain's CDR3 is CASSLPSPPPDDSSYEQYF. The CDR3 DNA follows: TGTGCCAGCAGCCTCCCCTCCCCTCCACCGGACGACAGCTCCTACGAGCAGTACTTC.

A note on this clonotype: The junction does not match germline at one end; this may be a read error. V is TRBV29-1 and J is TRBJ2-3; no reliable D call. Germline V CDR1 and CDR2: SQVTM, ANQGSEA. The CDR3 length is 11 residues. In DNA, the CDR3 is TGCGGCGTTAAGTCCACAGATACGCAGTATTTT. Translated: CGVKSTDTQYF.

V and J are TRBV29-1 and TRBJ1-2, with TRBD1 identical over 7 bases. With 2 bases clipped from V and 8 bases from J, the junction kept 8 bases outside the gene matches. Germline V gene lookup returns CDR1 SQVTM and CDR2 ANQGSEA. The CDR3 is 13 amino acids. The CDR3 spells CSVEWGRGGGYTF. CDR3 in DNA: TGCAGCGTTGAATGGGGCAGGGGGGGCGGCTACACCTTC.

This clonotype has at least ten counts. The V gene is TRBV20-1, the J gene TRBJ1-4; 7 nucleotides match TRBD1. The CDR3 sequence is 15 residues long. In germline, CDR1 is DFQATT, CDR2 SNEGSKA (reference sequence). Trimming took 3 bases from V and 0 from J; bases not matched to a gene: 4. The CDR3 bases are TGCAGTGCTAGTGGGACAGCCGCAACTAATGAAAAACTGTTTTTT. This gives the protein CSASGTAATNEKLFF.

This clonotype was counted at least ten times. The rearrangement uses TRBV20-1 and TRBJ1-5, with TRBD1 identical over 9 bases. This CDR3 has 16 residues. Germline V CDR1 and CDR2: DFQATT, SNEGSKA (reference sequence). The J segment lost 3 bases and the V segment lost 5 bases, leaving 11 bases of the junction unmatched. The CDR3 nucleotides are TGCAGTGCTCTCCGGGACAGGGACCAACTCAATCAGCCCCAGCATTTT. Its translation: CSALRDRDQLNQPQHF.

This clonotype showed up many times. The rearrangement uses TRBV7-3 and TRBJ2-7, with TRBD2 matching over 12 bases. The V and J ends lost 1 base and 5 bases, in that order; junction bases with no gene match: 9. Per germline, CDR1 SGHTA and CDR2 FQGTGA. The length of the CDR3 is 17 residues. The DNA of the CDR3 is TGTGCCAGCAGCTTAAATCCTCCTAGCGGGGGGGTGGACGAGCAGTACTTC. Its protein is CASSLNPPSGGVDEQYF.

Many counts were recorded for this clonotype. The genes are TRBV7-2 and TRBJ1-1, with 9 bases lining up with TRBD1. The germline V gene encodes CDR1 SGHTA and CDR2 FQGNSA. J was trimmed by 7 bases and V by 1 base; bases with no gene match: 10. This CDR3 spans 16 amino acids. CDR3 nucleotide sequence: TGTGCCAGCAGCTTAGGCCTAGGGACAGGGAAGAATGAAGCTTTCTTT. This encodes CASSLGLGTGKNEAFF.

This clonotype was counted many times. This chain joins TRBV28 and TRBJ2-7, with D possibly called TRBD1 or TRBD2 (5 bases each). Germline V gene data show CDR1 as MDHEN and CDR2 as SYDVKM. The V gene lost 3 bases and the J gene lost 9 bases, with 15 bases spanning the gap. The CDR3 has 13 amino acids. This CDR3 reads CASSLGREWGQYF. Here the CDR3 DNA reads TGTGCCAGCAGTTTGGGACGGGAATGGGGGCAGTACTTC. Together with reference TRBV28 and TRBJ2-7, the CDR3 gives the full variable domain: DVKVTQSSRYLVKRTGEKVFLECVQDMDHENMFWYRQDPGLGLRLIYFSYDVKMKEKGDIPEGYSVSREKKERFSLILESASTNQTSMYLCASSLGREWGQYFGPGTRLTVT.

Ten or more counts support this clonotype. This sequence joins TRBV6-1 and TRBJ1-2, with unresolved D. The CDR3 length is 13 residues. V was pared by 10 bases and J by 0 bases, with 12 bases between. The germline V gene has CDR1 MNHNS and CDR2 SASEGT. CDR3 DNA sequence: TGTGCCACCTACGGACCTTCTAACTATGGCTACACCTTC. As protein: CATYGPSNYGYTF.

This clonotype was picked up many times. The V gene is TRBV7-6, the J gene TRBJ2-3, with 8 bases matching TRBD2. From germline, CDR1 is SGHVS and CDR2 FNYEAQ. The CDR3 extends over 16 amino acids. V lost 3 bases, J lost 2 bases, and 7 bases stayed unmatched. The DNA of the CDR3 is TGTGCCAGCAGCTTGGGGACTAGGGGCCCCACAGATACGCAGTATTTT. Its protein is CASSLGTRGPTDTQYF.

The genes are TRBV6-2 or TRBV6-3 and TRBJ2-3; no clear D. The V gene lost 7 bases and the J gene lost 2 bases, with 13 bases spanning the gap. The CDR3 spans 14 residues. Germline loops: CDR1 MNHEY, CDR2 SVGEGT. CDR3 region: CASTLLGFTDTQYF. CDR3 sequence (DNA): TGTGCCAGCACCTTGCTGGGGTTCACAGATACGCAGTATTTT.

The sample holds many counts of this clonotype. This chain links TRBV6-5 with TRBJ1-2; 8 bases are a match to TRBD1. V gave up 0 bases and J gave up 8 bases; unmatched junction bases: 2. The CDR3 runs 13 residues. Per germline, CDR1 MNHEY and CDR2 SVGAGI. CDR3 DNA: TGTGCCAGCAGTTACTCCAGGGGGCCCGGCTACACCTTC. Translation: CASSYSRGPGYTF.

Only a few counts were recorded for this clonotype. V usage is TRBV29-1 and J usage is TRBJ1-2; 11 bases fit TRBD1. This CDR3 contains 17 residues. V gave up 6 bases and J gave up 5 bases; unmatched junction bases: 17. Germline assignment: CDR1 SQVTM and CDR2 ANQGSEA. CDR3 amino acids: CSVDTIGTGGSNYGYTF. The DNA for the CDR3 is TGCAGCGTCGACACTATCGGGACAGGGGGATCCAATTATGGCTACACCTTC.

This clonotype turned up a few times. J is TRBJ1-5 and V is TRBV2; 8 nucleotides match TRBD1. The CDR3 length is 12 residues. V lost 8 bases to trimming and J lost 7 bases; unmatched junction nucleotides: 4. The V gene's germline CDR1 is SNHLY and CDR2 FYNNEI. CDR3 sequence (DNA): TGTGCCAGCGGGACAGGAGACCAGCCCCAGCATTTT. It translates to CASGTGDQPQHF.

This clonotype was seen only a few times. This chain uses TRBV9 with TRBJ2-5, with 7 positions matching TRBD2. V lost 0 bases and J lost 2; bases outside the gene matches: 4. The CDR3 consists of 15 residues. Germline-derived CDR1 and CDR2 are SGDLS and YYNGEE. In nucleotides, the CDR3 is TGTGCCAGCAGCGTAGGGGGGGGGAGGCAAGAGACCCAGTACTTC. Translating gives CASSVGGGRQETQYF.

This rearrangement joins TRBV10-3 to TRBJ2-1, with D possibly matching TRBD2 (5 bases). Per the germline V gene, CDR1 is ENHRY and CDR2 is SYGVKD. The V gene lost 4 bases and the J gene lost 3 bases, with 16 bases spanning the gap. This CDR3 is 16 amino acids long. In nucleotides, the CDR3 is TGTGCCATCAGTGGCTCGACCAAAGCGGTCTACAATGAGCAGTTCTTC. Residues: CAISGSTKAVYNEQFF.

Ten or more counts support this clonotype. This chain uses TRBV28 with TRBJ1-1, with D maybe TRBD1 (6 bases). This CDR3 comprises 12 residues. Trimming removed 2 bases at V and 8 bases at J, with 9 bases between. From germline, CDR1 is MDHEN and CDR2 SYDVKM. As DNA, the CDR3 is TGTGCCAGCAGTTTAAGACAGGAGGAAGCTTTCTTT. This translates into CASSLRQEEAFF.

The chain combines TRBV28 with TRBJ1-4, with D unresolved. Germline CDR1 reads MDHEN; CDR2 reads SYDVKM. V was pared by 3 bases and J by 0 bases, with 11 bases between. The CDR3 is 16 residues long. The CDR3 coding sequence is TGTGCCAGCAGTTTGGCGAAAGGGACAACTAATGAAAAACTGTTTTTT. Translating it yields CASSLAKGTTNEKLFF. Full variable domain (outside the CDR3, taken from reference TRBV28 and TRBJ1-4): DVKVTQSSRYLVKRTGEKVFLECVQDMDHENMFWYRQDPGLGLRLIYFSYDVKMKEKGDIPEGYSVSREKKERFSLILESASTNQTSMYLCASSLAKGTTNEKLFFGSGTQLSVL.

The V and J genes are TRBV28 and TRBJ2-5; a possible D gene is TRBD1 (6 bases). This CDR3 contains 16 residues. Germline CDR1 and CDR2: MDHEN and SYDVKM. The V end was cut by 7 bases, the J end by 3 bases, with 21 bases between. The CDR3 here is CASTTGRRGIKETQYF. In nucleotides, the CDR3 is TGTGCCAGCACTACAGGGAGAAGGGGGATAAAAGAGACCCAGTACTTC.

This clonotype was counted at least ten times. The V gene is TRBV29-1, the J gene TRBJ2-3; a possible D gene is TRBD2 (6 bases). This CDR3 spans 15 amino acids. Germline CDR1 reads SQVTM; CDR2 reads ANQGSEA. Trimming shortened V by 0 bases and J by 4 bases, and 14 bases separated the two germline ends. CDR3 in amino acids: CSVEDRESSADTQYF. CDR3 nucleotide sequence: TGCAGCGTTGAAGATCGGGAGAGTTCGGCAGATACGCAGTATTTT.

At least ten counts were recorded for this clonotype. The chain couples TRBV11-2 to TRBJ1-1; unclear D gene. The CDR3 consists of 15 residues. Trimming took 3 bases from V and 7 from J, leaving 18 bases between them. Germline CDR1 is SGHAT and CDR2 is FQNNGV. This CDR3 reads CASSFSVTYLNEAFF. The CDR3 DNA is TGTGCCAGCAGCTTTTCAGTGACCTATCTAAATGAAGCTTTCTTT. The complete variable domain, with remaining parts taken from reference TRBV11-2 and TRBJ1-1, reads EAGVAQSPRYKIIEKRQSVAFWCNPISGHATLYWYQQILGQGPKLLIQFQNNGVVDDSQLPKDRFSAERLKGVDSTLKIQPAKLEDSAVYLCASSFSVTYLNEAFFGQGTRLTVV.

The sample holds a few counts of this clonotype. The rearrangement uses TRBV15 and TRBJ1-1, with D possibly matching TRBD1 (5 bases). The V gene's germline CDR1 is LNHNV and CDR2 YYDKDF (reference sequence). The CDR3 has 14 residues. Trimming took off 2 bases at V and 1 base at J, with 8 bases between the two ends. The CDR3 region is CATSRQGENTEAFF. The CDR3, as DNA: TGTGCCACCAGCAGACAGGGCGAGAACACTGAAGCTTTCTTT.

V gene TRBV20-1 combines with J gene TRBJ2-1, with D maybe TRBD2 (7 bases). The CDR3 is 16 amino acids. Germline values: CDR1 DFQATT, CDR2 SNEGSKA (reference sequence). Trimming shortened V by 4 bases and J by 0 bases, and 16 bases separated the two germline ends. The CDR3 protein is CSAIEGGAFSYNEQFF. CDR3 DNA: TGCAGTGCTATCGAGGGGGGGGCCTTCTCCTACAATGAGCAGTTCTTC.

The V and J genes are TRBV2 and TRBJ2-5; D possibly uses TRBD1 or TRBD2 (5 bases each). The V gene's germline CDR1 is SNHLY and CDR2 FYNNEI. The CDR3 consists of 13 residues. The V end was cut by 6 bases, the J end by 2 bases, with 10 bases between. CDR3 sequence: CASRRDRQETQYF. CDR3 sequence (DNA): TGTGCCAGCAGGAGGGACCGACAAGAGACCCAGTACTTC.